This paragraph reports one T cell receptor (beta chain). The antigen is unknown. This sample is drawn from a study of cytomegalovirus exposure and HLA in healthy donors. In germline, CDR1 is SGHRS, CDR2 YFSETQ. The CDR3 contains 15 residues. Trimming removed 3 bases from V and 4 bases from J, with 13 bases in between. Study observations and caveats: Highest at DRB1 and lowest at HLA-C, TCR association rates differed among HLA loci in a later analysis. An analysis was carried out later, and it reportedly showed fewer N-insertions in an Asian-associated ancestry cluster than the approximately 670-donor mean.

The primer mix had 60 Vbeta and 13 Jbeta primers. Libraries were prepared by immunoSEQ multiplex PCR; TCRdb keeps only in-frame clonotypes and omits some of them. This table has about 190,000 clones, approximately 88% appearing once. Sequences were obtained from PBMCs. The chain links TRBV5-1 to TRBJ2-2, with D uncertain. This TCR was sampled from a woman between 50 and 59 years old in good health and CMV-seropositive. The CDR3 sequence: CASSSGVPITGELFF. In nucleotides, the CDR3 is TGCGCCAGCAGCTCAGGTGTTCCAATCACCGGGGAGCTGTTTTTT.